The entry that follows covers one T cell receptor (beta chain) sequence. This specimen comes from a study of blood T cell repertoires in COVID-19. Overall study context: The cDNA or gDNA used as material had been derived from T cells, B-cell-depleted T cells, or PBMCs.

The CDR3 totals 16 residues. Germline loops: CDR1 MNHNS, CDR2 SASEGT. The ends were cut back, 2 bases at V and 2 bases at J, with 12 bases in the middle. Libraries were prepared by immunoSEQ multiplex PCR; TCRdb keeps only in-frame clonotypes and omits some of them. The sample holds 300,000 to 500,000 clones; 85% to 90% are singletons and the top ten take approximately 1%. The source material was PBMCs or T cells enriched from blood (not recorded which). The receptor was derived from a woman aged 25 to 45 with acute COVID-19. The V and J genes are TRBV6-1 and TRBJ1-4, with D possibly being TRBD1 (5 bases). The CDR3 is CASSEIPRQTNEKLFF. The CDR3 DNA is TGTGCCAGCAGTGAAATTCCGCGACAGACTAATGAAAAACTGTTTTTT.